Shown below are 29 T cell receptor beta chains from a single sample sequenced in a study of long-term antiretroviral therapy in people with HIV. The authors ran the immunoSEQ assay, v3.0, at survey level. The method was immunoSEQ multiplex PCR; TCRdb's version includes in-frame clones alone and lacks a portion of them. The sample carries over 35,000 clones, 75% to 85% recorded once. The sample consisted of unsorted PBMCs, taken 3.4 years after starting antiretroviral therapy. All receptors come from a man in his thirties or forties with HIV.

CDR3 amino acids: CASSPRLVATGELFF. The CDR3 coding sequence is TGTGCCAGCAGTCCAAGACTAGTAGCCACCGGGGAGCTGTTTTTT. The chain employs TRBV6-1 and TRBJ2-2; D is possibly TRBD2 (6 bases). CDR1 and CDR2 (germline): MNHNS, SASEGT. V shed 5 bases and J shed 4 bases, with 14 bases lying between them. This CDR3 region has 15 residues.

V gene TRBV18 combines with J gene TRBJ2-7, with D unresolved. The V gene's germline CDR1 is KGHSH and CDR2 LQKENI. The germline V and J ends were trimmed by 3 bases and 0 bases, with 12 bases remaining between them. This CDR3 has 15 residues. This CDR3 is CASSPRKSGSYEQYF. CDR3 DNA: TGTGCCAGCTCACCCCGAAAATCAGGCTCCTACGAGCAGTACTTC.

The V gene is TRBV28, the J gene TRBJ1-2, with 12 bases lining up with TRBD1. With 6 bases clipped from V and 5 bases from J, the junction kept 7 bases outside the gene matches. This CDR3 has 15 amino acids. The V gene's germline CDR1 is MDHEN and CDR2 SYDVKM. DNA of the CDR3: TGTGCCAGCAGAACCGGGACAGGGGGCGGTTATGGCTACACCTTC. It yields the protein CASRTGTGGGYGYTF.

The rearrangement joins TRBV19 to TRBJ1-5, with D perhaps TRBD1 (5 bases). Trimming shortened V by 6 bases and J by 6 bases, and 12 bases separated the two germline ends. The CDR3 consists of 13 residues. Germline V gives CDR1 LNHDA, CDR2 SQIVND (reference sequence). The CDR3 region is CASRRGFPQPQHF. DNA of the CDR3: TGTGCCAGTAGGAGGGGTTTCCCTCAGCCCCAGCATTTT.

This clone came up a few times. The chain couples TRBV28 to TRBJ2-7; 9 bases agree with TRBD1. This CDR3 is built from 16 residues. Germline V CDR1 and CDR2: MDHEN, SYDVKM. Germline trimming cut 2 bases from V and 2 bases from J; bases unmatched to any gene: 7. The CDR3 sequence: CASSLRSGTGPYEQYF. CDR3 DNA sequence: TGTGCCAGCAGTTTAAGATCCGGGACAGGGCCCTACGAGCAGTACTTC.

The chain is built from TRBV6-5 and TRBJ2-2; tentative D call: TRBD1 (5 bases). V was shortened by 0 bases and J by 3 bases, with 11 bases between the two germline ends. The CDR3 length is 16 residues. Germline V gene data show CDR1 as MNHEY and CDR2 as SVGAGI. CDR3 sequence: CASSYSRTQYTGELFF. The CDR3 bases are TGTGCCAGCAGTTACTCGAGGACACAGTACACCGGGGAGCTGTTTTTT.

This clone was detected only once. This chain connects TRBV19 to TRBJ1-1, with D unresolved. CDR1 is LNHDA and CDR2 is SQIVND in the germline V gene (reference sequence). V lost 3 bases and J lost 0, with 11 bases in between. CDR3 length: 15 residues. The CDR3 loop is CASSMDRLLNTEAFF. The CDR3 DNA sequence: TGTGCCAGTAGTATGGATCGGCTCTTGAACACTGAAGCTTTCTTT.

DNA of the CDR3: TGTGCCAGCAGAAGACCGGGGCCCCCCGGGGAGCTGTTTTTT. This encodes CASRRPGPPGELFF. V and J are TRBV27 and TRBJ2-2; D is tentatively TRBD1 or TRBD2 (5 bases each). Trimming left V 6 bases short and J 6 bases short, with 14 bases between. The length of the CDR3 is 14 residues. Germline V lookup: CDR1 MNHEY, CDR2 SMNVEV (reference sequence).

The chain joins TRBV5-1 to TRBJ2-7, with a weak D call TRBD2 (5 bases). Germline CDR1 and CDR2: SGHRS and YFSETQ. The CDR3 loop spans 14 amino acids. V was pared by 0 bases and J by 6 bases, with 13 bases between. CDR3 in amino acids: CASSLDRVEGEQYF. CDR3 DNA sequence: TGCGCCAGCAGCTTGGACCGGGTCGAGGGCGAGCAGTACTTC.

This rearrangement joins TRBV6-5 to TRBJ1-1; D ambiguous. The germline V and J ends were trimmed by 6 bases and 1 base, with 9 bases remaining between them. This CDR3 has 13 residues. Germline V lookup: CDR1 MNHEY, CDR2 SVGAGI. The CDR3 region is CASSLGRNTEAFF. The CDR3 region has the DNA TGTGCCAGCAGCCTGGGGAGGAACACTGAAGCTTTCTTT.

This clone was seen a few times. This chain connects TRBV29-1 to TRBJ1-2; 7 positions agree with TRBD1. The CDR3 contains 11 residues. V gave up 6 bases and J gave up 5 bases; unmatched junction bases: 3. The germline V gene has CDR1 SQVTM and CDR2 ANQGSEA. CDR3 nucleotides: TGCAGCGTGGGACAGAGTTATGGCTACACCTTC. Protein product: CSVGQSYGYTF.

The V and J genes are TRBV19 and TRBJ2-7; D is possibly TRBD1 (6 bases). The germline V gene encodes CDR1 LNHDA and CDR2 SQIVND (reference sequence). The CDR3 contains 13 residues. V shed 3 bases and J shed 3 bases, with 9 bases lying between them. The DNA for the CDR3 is TGTGCCAGTAGTATGACAGGATTCTACGAGCAGTACTTC. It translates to CASSMTGFYEQYF.

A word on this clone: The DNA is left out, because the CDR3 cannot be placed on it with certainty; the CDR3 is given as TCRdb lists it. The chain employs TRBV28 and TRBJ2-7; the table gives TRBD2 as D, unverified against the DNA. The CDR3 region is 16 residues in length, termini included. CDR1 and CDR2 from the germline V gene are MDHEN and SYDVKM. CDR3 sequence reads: CASSSSRTSGRAREYF.

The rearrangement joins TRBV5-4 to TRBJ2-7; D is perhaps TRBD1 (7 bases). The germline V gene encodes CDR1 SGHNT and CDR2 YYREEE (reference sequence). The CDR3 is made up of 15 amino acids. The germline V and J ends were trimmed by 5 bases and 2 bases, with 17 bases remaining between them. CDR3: CASRPTRDRAYEQYF. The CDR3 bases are TGTGCCAGCAGGCCCACGCGGGACAGAGCCTACGAGCAGTACTTC.

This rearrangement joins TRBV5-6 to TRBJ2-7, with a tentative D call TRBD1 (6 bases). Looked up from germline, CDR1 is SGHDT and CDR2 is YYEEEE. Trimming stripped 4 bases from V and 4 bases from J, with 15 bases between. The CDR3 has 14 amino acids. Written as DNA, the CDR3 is TGTGCCAGCAGCCCGGGACACCACTTGTACGAGCAGTACTTC. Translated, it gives CASSPGHHLYEQYF.

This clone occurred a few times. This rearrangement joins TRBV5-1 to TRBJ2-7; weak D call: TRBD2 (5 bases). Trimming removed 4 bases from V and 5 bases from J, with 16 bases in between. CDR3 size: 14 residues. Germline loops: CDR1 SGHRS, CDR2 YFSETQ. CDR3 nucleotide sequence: TGCGCCAGCAGCCGCTGGACTCAGTACGACGAGCAGTACTTC. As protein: CASSRWTQYDEQYF.

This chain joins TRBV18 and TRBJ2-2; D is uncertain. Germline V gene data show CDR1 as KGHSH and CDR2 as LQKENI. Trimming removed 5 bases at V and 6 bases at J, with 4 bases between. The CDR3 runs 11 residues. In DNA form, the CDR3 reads TGTGCCAGCTCAGACGCCGGGGAGCTGTTTTTT. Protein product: CASSDAGELFF. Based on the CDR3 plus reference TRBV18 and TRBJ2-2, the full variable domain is NAGVMQNPRHLVRRRGQEARLRCSPMKGHSHVYWYRQLPEEGLKFMVYLQKENIIDESGMPKERFSAEFPKEGPSILRIQQVVRGDSAAYFCASSDAGELFFGEGSRLTVL.

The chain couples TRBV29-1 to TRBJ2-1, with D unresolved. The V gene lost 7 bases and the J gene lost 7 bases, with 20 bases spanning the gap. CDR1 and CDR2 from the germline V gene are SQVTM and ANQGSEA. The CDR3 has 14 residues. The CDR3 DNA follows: TGCAGCGGGCTCGGAGACCCTAATTTGAATGAGCAGTTCTTC. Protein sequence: CSGLGDPNLNEQFF.

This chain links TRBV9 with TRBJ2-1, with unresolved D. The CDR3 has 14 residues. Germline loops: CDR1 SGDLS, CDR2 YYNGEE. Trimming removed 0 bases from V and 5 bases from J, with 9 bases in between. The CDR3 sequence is CASSVGGSNNEQFF. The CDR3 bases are TGTGCCAGCAGCGTAGGGGGATCTAACAATGAGCAGTTCTTC.

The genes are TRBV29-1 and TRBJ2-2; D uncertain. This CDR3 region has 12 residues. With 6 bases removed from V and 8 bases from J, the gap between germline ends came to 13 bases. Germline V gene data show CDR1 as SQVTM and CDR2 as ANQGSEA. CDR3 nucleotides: TGCAGCGTCGCCGACTTTGGAGGGGAGCTGTTTTTT. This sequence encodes CSVADFGGELFF.

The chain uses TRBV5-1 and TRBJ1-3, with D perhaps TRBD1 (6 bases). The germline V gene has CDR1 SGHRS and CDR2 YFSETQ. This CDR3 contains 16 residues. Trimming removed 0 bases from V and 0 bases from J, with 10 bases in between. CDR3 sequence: CASSLEGRGSGNTIYF. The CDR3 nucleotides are TGCGCCAGCAGCTTGGAAGGCAGGGGCTCTGGAAACACCATATATTTT.

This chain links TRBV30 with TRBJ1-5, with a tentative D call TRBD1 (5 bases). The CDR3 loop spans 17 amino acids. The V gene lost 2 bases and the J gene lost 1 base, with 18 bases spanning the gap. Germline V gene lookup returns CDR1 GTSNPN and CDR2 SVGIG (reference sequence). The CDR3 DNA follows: TGTGCCTGGAGTCTATGGGGGGACGGAGTGAGCAATCAGCCCCAGCATTTT. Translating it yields CAWSLWGDGVSNQPQHF. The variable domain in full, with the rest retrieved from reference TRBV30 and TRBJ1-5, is SQTIHQWPATLVQPVGSPLSLECTVEGTSNPNLYWYRQAAGRGLQLLFYSVGIGQISSEVPQNLSASRPQDRQFILSSKKLLLSDSGFYLCAWSLWGDGVSNQPQHFGDGTRLSIL.

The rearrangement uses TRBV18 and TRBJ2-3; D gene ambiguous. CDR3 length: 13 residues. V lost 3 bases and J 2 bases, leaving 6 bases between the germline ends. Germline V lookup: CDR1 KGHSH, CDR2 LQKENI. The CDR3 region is CASSPRVTDTQYF. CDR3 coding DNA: TGTGCCAGCTCACCTAGGGTCACAGATACGCAGTATTTT.

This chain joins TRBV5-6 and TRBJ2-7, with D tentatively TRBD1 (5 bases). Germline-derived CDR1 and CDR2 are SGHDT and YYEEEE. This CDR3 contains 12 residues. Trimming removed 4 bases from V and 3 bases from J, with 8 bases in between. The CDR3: CASSVDSYEQYF. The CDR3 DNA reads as TGTGCCAGCAGCGTTGACAGCTACGAGCAGTACTTC.

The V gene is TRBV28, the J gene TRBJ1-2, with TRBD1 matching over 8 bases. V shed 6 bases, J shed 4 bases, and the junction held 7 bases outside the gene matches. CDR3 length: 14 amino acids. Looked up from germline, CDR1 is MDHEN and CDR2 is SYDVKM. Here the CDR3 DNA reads TGTGCCAGCAGAAGACAGGGGTCACGCTATGGCTACACCTTC. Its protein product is CASRRQGSRYGYTF.

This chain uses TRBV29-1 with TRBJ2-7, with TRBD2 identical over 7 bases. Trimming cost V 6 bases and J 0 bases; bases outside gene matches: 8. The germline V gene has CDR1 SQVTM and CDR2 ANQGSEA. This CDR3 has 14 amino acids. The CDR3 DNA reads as TGCAGCGTCATACCTAGCGGAAACTCCTACGAGCAGTACTTC. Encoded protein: CSVIPSGNSYEQYF.

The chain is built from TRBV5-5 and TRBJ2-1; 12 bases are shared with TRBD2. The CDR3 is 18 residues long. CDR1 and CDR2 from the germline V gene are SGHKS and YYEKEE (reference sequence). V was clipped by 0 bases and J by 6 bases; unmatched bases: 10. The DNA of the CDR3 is TGTGCCAGCAGCTTGGCCGGGACTAGCGGGTGGGCCGGCAATGAGCAGTTCTTC. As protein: CASSLAGTSGWAGNEQFF.

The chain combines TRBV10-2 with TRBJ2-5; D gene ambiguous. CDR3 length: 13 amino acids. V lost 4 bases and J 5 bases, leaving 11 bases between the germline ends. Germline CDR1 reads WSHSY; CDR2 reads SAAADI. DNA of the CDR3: TGCGCCAGCAGTGCCCCTACCCGGGAGACCCAGTACTTC. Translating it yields CASSAPTRETQYF.

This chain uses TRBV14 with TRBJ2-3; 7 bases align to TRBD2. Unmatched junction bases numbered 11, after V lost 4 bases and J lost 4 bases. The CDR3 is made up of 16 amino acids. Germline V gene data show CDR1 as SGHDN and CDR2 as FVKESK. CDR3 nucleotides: TGTGCCAGCAGCCTCCGAGGACTAGTCTTGGCAGATACGCAGTATTTT. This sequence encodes CASSLRGLVLADTQYF. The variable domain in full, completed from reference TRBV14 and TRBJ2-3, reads EAGVTQFPSHSVIEKGQTVTLRCDPISGHDNLYWYRRVMGKEIKFLLHFVKESKQDESGMPNNRFLAERTGGTYSTLKVQPAELEDSGVYFCASSLRGLVLADTQYFGPGTRLTVL.